A single sample gave rise to the 14 T cell receptor beta chains below, sequenced in a study of blood T cell repertoires in COVID-19. Generated by immunoSEQ multiplex PCR, the TCRdb table keeps only in-frame clones and is missing some. This table holds 200,000 to 250,000 clones, roughly 87% found once. Sequenced material: peripheral blood. The receptors were gathered from a woman under 30 who had recovered from COVID-19.

The rearrangement links TRBV27 to TRBJ2-1, with a weak D call TRBD1 (5 bases). Germline-derived CDR1 and CDR2 are MNHEY and SMNVEV (reference sequence). The CDR3 has 15 amino acids. The V gene lost 2 bases and the J gene lost 2 bases, with 10 bases spanning the gap. The CDR3 DNA reads TGTGCCAGCAGTTTAAGGGTAGGGGCCTACAATGAGCAGTTCTTC. This sequence encodes CASSLRVGAYNEQFF.

The chain joins TRBV4-2 to TRBJ1-1; 7 nucleotides match TRBD1. The CDR3 has 15 amino acids. V lost 0 bases, J lost 4 bases, and 5 bases stayed unmatched. Germline assignment: CDR1 LGHNA and CDR2 YNFKEQ. This CDR3 reads CASSQDRDRVTEAFF. For the CDR3, the DNA is TGTGCCAGCAGCCAAGATCGAGACAGGGTCACTGAAGCTTTCTTT.

The genes are TRBV18 and TRBJ1-5, with D maybe TRBD1 (5 bases). Germline V gene sequence: CDR1 KGHSH, CDR2 LQKENI. V was shortened by 6 bases and J by 6 bases, with 12 bases between the two germline ends. The CDR3 covers 13 residues. The CDR3, as DNA: TGTGCCAGCTCTCCCGGGGGGGGTCAGCCCCAGCATTTT. Translating it yields CASSPGGGQPQHF.

The chain links TRBV2 to TRBJ2-1; TRBD2 matches 7 bases. Germline V gene lookup returns CDR1 SNHLY and CDR2 FYNNEI. The CDR3 runs 15 residues. V lost 5 bases to trimming and J lost 2 bases; unmatched junction nucleotides: 6. In DNA form, the CDR3 reads TGTGCCAGCAGTTCCGGGACTACCGCCTACAATGAGCAGTTCTTC. This sequence encodes CASSSGTTAYNEQFF.

V is TRBV5-6 and J is TRBJ1-4; D is unclear. This CDR3 has 15 amino acids. The V end lost 4 bases, the J end lost 5 bases, and 15 bases lay between the germline ends. Germline lookup yields CDR1 SGHDT and CDR2 YYEEEE. The CDR3 reads CASSPTATENEKLFF. CDR3 coding DNA: TGTGCCAGCAGCCCCACCGCCACAGAAAATGAAAAACTGTTTTTT.

This clone came up a few times. V is TRBV4-3 and J is TRBJ2-6; TRBD2 is a possible D gene (6 bases). The CDR3 is made up of 17 amino acids. The V end lost 2 bases, the J end lost 0 bases, and 11 bases lay between the germline ends. The germline V gene encodes CDR1 LGHNA and CDR2 YSLEER. CDR3 sequence reads: CASSQPMGGSGANVLTF. CDR3 DNA: TGCGCCAGCAGCCAACCTATGGGGGGCTCTGGGGCCAACGTCCTGACTTTC.

This clone was detected only a few times. The chain joins TRBV7-3 to TRBJ2-3, with 8 bases that match TRBD1. CDR3 length equals 16 residues. The trim removed 6 bases at V and 3 bases at J, leaving 11 bases unmatched. CDR1 SGHTA and CDR2 FQGTGA come from the germline V gene. The CDR3 region has the DNA TGTGCCAGCAGGGGACAGGCAGGCTTATTAACAGATACGCAGTATTTT. Protein: CASRGQAGLLTDTQYF. The full variable domain, rest sourced from reference TRBV7-3 and TRBJ2-3, is GAGVSQTPSNKVTEKGKYVELRCDPISGHTALYWYRQSLGQGPEFLIYFQGTGAADDSGLPNDRFFAVRPEGSVSTLKIQRTERGDSAVYLCASRGQAGLLTDTQYFGPGTRLTVL.

The chain uses TRBV4-1 and TRBJ1-4, with D possibly matching TRBD1 (5 bases). Germline values: CDR1 MGHRA, CDR2 YSYEKL. The CDR3 sequence is 15 residues long. The V end was cut by 0 bases, the J end by 0 bases, with 5 bases between. The DNA for the CDR3 is TGCGCCAGCAGCCAAGACAGGGCAACTAATGAAAAACTGTTTTTT. Protein product: CASSQDRATNEKLFF.

V gene TRBV6-2 or TRBV6-3 combines with J gene TRBJ2-5, with 9 positions matching TRBD2. This CDR3 contains 16 residues. The J segment lost 4 bases and the V segment lost 6 bases, leaving 12 bases of the junction unmatched. Looked up from germline, CDR1 is MNHEY and CDR2 is SVGEGT. The CDR3, as DNA: TGTGCCAGCAGCTGGGGGGCTAGCGGGATACTAGAGACCCAGTACTTC. Translated: CASSWGASGILETQYF.

This clone appeared a single time. This chain joins TRBV7-3 and TRBJ1-3; 7 bases match TRBD1. CDR1 and CDR2 from the germline V gene are SGHTA and FQGTGA. This CDR3 contains 15 residues. V shed 5 bases and J 0 bases; nucleotides not matched to a gene: 4. The CDR3 region is CASSLGGGSGNTIYF. CDR3 nucleotide sequence: TGTGCCAGCAGCCTAGGGGGCGGCTCTGGAAACACCATATATTTT.

A remark on this clone: Other DNA sequences within the sample encode an identical CDR3. The J gene is TRBJ1-4, the V gene TRBV7-2; 7 bases agree with TRBD1. The ends lost 3 bases at V and 0 bases at J; junction bases unmatched: 1. The CDR3 extends over 15 amino acids. Germline V lookup: CDR1 SGHTA, CDR2 FQGNSA. The CDR3 loop reads CASSLTGPTNEKLFF. The CDR3 DNA is TGTGCCAGCAGCTTGACAGGGCCAACTAATGAAAAACTGTTTTTT.

The chain uses TRBV13 and TRBJ2-7; possibly TRBD2 for D (6 bases). V was clipped by 1 base and J by 3 bases, with 13 bases between them. CDR1 is PRHDT, CDR2 FYEKMQ, per germline (reference sequence). This CDR3 is built from 15 residues. The CDR3 spells CASSLVTGAHYEQYF. The DNA of the CDR3 is TGTGCCAGCAGCTTAGTGACGGGAGCCCACTACGAGCAGTACTTC.

The rearrangement links TRBV9 to TRBJ1-1; tentative D call: TRBD1 (5 bases). Germline loops: CDR1 SGDLS, CDR2 YYNGEE. CDR3 length: 15 amino acids. Trimming stripped 3 bases from V and 1 base from J, with 13 bases between. Here the CDR3 DNA reads TGTGCCAGCAGCGCCCGGGACTTTCCGAACACTGAAGCTTTCTTT. Translated, it gives CASSARDFPNTEAFF.

V is TRBV7-2 and J is TRBJ2-1, with 12 bases identical to TRBD2. J gave up 9 bases and V 5 bases, and 8 bases lay outside the gene matches. Germline assignment: CDR1 SGHTA and CDR2 FQGNSA. The CDR3 loop spans 15 amino acids. The CDR3 sequence is CASSATSGRTPEQFF. CDR3 in DNA: TGTGCCAGCAGCGCCACTAGCGGGAGGACGCCTGAGCAGTTCTTC.